Presented here are 18 T cell receptor beta chains from one specimen sequenced in a study of response to subunit inactivated influenza vaccine listed by TCRdb under 2018. Libraries came from RT-PCR. Sequencing took place on an Illumina HiSeq 2500. TCRdb's own reprocessing of the public reads used fastp at Q25 and MiXCR and kept productive beta chains. Records with the same CDR3 protein are collapsed into one entry carrying the most frequent genes and DNA. The sample table contains around 190,000 distinct CDR3 sequences; only one count was recorded for around 9.2% of them. Approximately 10% of the sample comes from the top ten. The sample consisted of non-naive T cells sorted from PBMCs, taken on the day of vaccination. What the cell subset or site label conveys for this sample: memory T cell fraction. The receptor set was obtained from a man aged 45 to 65 who received an inactivated influenza vaccine. Donor details come from another sample of the same person, matched by shared clones.

The gene calls are TRBV27 and TRBJ2-3; 10 bases match TRBD2. The CDR3 sequence is 15 residues long. CDR1 is MNHEY and CDR2 is SMNVEV in the germline V gene (reference sequence). Trimming took 6 bases from V and 1 from J; bases not matched to a gene: 4. CDR3: CASRSGGAGTDTQYF. DNA of the CDR3: TGTGCCAGCAGAAGCGGGGGGGCAGGCACAGATACGCAGTATTTT.

This clonotype was counted only a few times. The gene calls are TRBV11-1 and TRBJ2-1; 9 nucleotides match TRBD2. The V gene end was trimmed by 5 bases and the J gene end by 4 bases; junction bases not matched to a gene: 18. This CDR3 is 19 amino acids long. Germline lookup yields CDR1 SGHAT and CDR2 FQDESV (reference sequence). In DNA, the CDR3 is TGTGCCAGCAGCCCCCGGCCTCTTCGGACTAGCGTAGGGTACAATGAGCAGTTCTTC. Its translation: CASSPRPLRTSVGYNEQFF.

This clonotype was recorded only once. The genes are TRBV5-1 and TRBJ2-5; no clear D. This CDR3 has 15 amino acids. The germline V gene has CDR1 SGHRS and CDR2 YFSETQ. V shed 2 bases and J shed 4 bases, with 15 bases lying between them. The CDR3 nucleotides are TGCGCCAGCAGCTTCAACCCTGAGAATGGAGAGACCCAGTACTTC. Translating gives CASSFNPENGETQYF.

This rearrangement joins TRBV4-3 to TRBJ2-2; D unresolved. This CDR3 is 14 amino acids long. Germline loops: CDR1 LGHNA, CDR2 YSLEER. Trimming left V 3 bases short and J 1 base short, with 6 bases between. The CDR3 spells CASSHDKNTGELFF. The DNA of the CDR3 is TGCGCCAGCAGCCATGACAAGAACACCGGGGAGCTGTTTTTT.

This clonotype was recorded many times. The chain employs TRBV6-2 or TRBV6-3 and TRBJ2-2; no firm D call. The CDR3 is 15 amino acids. V lost 4 bases and J lost 6, with 15 bases in between. Germline CDR1 is MNHEY and CDR2 is SVGEGT. CDR3: CASSFVGLDAGELFF. For the CDR3, the DNA is TGTGCCAGCAGTTTCGTGGGTCTAGATGCCGGGGAGCTGTTTTTT.

This clonotype was observed many times. This rearrangement joins TRBV12-3 or TRBV12-4 to TRBJ2-3; no firm D call. The CDR3 contains 16 residues. V was shortened by 3 bases and J by 2 bases, with 15 bases between the two germline ends. The CDR3 region is CASSFSSLQNTDTQYF. DNA for the CDR3: TGTGCCAGCAGTTTTAGTAGCCTTCAAAACACAGATACGCAGTATTTT.

The sample holds many counts of this clonotype. The rearrangement joins TRBV7-2 to TRBJ2-5, with a possible D match to TRBD1 (5 bases). There are 13 residues in the CDR3. Germline V gene data show CDR1 as SGHTA and CDR2 as FQGNSA. V gave up 4 bases and J gave up 5 bases, with 11 bases separating them. CDR3 coding DNA: TGTGCCAGCAGCTATGGGGCCGTCGAGACCCAGTACTTC. Encoded protein: CASSYGAVETQYF.

V and J are TRBV29-1 and TRBJ1-5; the D is unclear. Trimming removed 8 bases at V and 0 bases at J, with 11 bases between. The CDR3 has 13 residues. Germline V gives CDR1 SQVTM, CDR2 ANQGSEA. CDR3 loop: CSTAENSNQPQHF. The CDR3 region has the DNA TGCAGCACCGCAGAGAATAGCAATCAGCCCCAGCATTTT.

This clonotype has a count of ten or more. The gene calls are TRBV7-9 and TRBJ1-1, with D unclear. The CDR3 length is 17 residues. Germline-derived CDR1 and CDR2 are SEHNR and FQNEAQ (reference sequence). V lost 2 bases, J lost 0 bases, and 16 bases lay in between. CDR3 nucleotides: TGTGCCAGCAGCTTATTTCCCCGGCAGTCACTGAACACTGAAGCTTTCTTT. Translating it yields CASSLFPRQSLNTEAFF.

This clonotype occurred many times. The chain carries TRBV18 and TRBJ2-1; no firm D call. Germline V lookup: CDR1 KGHSH, CDR2 LQKENI. The CDR3 contains 15 residues. Trimming took off 3 bases at V and 0 bases at J, with 9 bases between the two ends. The CDR3 spells CASSPLRSSYNEQFF. The CDR3 region has the DNA TGTGCCAGCTCACCCCTCCGGAGCTCCTACAATGAGCAGTTCTTC. The full variable domain, in which reference TRBV18 and TRBJ2-1 provide the parts outside the CDR3, is NAGVMQNPRHLVRRRGQEARLRCSPMKGHSHVYWYRQLPEEGLKFMVYLQKENIIDESGMPKERFSAEFPKEGPSILRIQQVVRGDSAAYFCASSPLRSSYNEQFFGPGTRLTVL.

J is TRBJ1-1 and V is TRBV12-5; D remains ambiguous. Trimming took off 2 bases at V and 4 bases at J, with 5 bases between the two ends. The CDR3 consists of 12 residues. Germline CDR1 and CDR2: LGHNT and FRNRAP. CDR3 region: CASGLSGTEAFF. The DNA of the CDR3 is TGTGCTAGTGGTTTGAGTGGCACTGAAGCTTTCTTT. The whole variable domain, remainder taken from reference TRBV12-5 and TRBJ1-1, is DARVTQTPRHKVTEMGQEVTMRCQPILGHNTVFWYRQTMMQGLELLAYFRNRAPLDDSGMPKDRFSAEMPDATLATLKIQPSEPRDSAVYFCASGLSGTEAFFGQGTRLTVV.

The J gene is TRBJ2-2, the V gene TRBV11-2; possibly TRBD1 for D (5 bases). Trimming shortened V by 4 bases and J by 1 base, and 10 bases separated the two germline ends. Germline loops: CDR1 SGHAT, CDR2 FQNNGV. This CDR3 comprises 15 residues. CDR3 in DNA: TGTGCCAGCAGCTATACGACAGTGAACACCGGGGAGCTGTTTTTT. Translation: CASSYTTVNTGELFF.

The V call is TRBV7-9, the J call TRBJ1-1; D not resolved. Looked up from germline, CDR1 is SEHNR and CDR2 is FQNEAQ (reference sequence). The V and J ends lost 0 bases and 1 base respectively, with 9 bases between them. The CDR3 extends over 15 amino acids. The CDR3 bases are TGTGCCAGCAGCTTAGCGAGTACCGGGAACACTGAAGCTTTCTTT. Translated, it gives CASSLASTGNTEAFF.

This clonotype was detected many times. This rearrangement joins TRBV4-3 to TRBJ2-7; TRBD1 or TRBD2 may be the D gene (6 bases each). Germline CDR1 reads LGHNA; CDR2 reads YSLEER. V lost 1 base to trimming and J lost 7 bases, with 20 bases between them. CDR3 size: 16 residues. The CDR3 protein is CASSQARGTRVEEQYF. CDR3 nucleotide sequence: TGCGCCAGCAGCCAAGCCCGCGGGACAAGAGTGGAGGAGCAGTACTTC.

Only a few counts were recorded for this clonotype. The chain links TRBV5-1 to TRBJ1-2; a possible D gene is TRBD1 (6 bases). The germline V and J ends were trimmed by 5 bases and 4 bases, with 18 bases remaining between them. The CDR3 consists of 15 residues. The germline V gene encodes CDR1 SGHRS and CDR2 YFSETQ. CDR3 nucleotides: TGCGCCAGCAGACGAACAGGGAACACCGCCTATGGCTACACCTTC. Protein sequence: CASRRTGNTAYGYTF.

This clonotype was picked up a small number of times. This sequence joins TRBV11-1 and TRBJ2-7; D unresolved. V lost 4 bases to trimming and J lost 5 bases, with 9 bases between them. CDR1 is SGHAT, CDR2 FQDESV, per germline (reference sequence). There are 12 residues in the CDR3. The CDR3 sequence: CASSSGGDEQYF. For the CDR3, the DNA is TGTGCCAGCAGCTCGGGCGGCGACGAGCAGTACTTC.

This clonotype was counted at least ten times. The rearrangement uses TRBV3-1 and TRBJ1-2, with TRBD1 as a possible D gene (5 bases). The V end was cut by 0 bases, the J end by 7 bases, with 12 bases between. CDR3 length equals 14 residues. The germline gives CDR1 LGHDT, CDR2 YNNKEL (reference sequence). The CDR3: CASSQDGRGAGYTF. Here the CDR3 DNA reads TGTGCCAGCAGCCAAGATGGAAGGGGAGCTGGCTACACCTTC.

This clonotype was found a few times. V is TRBV4-3 and J is TRBJ2-2, with D perhaps TRBD2 (5 bases). The germline CDR1 and CDR2 sequences are LGHNA and YSLEER. V was clipped by 1 base and J by 4 bases, with 13 bases between them. This CDR3 spans 16 amino acids. CDR3 nucleotide sequence: TGCGCCAGCAGCCAAGGGGGAAGCGGACGCACCGGGGAGCTGTTTTTT. This translates into CASSQGGSGRTGELFF.